The 13 T cell receptor beta chains below come from one sample, sequenced in a study of resident and recirculating memory T cells in vitiligo. Sequencing used immunoSEQ multiplex PCR; TCRdb keeps in-frame clones, though not all of them. Of 72,000 or so clones detected, around 92% appear once; the ten largest clones hold approximately 4.7%. The source material was blood. Receptors originate from a male donor with vitiligo.

The chain has TRBV28 and TRBJ2-1, with TRBD1 matching 9 bases. The J segment lost 8 bases and the V segment lost 3 bases, leaving 8 bases of the junction unmatched. Germline loops: CDR1 MDHEN, CDR2 SYDVKM. This CDR3 comprises 15 residues. CDR3 DNA: TGTGCCAGCAGTTTCCCGGGACAGGGTGTCTATGAGCAGTTCTTC. It encodes CASSFPGQGVYEQFF.

The chain couples TRBV2 to TRBJ2-7; D perhaps matches TRBD1 (5 bases). In germline, CDR1 is SNHLY, CDR2 FYNNEI. CDR3 length: 14 residues. With 5 bases removed from V and 3 bases from J, the gap between germline ends came to 14 bases. This chain's CDR3 is CASSLLRGFYEQYF. DNA of the CDR3: TGTGCCAGCAGTCTTCTAAGGGGTTTCTACGAGCAGTACTTC.

This clone was counted once. The rearrangement joins TRBV29-1 to TRBJ2-3; 7 bases are shared with TRBD2. The junction had 7 bases not matched to a gene; V was cut back by 4 bases and J by 6 bases. The CDR3 runs to 13 residues. From germline, CDR1 is SQVTM and CDR2 ANQGSEA. The CDR3 region is CSVVSGGSDTQYF. DNA for the CDR3: TGCAGCGTTGTGAGTGGCGGGAGTGATACGCAGTATTTT.

The rearrangement joins TRBV28 to TRBJ1-2; D ambiguous. Deletions cut 5 bases from V and 5 bases from J, with 15 bases between. CDR3 size: 14 residues. Germline CDR1 MDHEN, CDR2 SYDVKM. The CDR3 loop reads CASSITARVYGYTF. The DNA of the CDR3 is TGTGCCAGCAGTATCACGGCCCGGGTTTATGGCTACACCTTC.

V usage is TRBV27 and J usage is TRBJ1-1; D is undetermined. CDR1 is MNHEY and CDR2 is SMNVEV in the germline V gene (reference sequence). This CDR3 has 15 residues. Trimming stripped 3 bases from V and 1 base from J, with 12 bases between. DNA of the CDR3: TGTGCCAGCAGTTTCCGAGGGTGGGGGAACACTGAAGCTTTCTTT. It yields the protein CASSFRGWGNTEAFF.

This clone was seen a single time. The rearrangement joins TRBV5-8 to TRBJ2-5; 8 positions agree with TRBD1. CDR1 and CDR2 from the germline V gene are SGHTS and YDEGEE. Germline trimming cut 1 base from V and 2 bases from J; bases unmatched to any gene: 7. The length of the CDR3 is 16 residues. The CDR3 nucleotides read TGTGCCAGCAGCTTGCTCGGACAGGGTGCTCAAGAGACCCAGTACTTC. It encodes CASSLLGQGAQETQYF.

The V gene is TRBV7-2, the J gene TRBJ2-7; TRBD1 is a possible D gene (6 bases). Germline loops: CDR1 SGHTA, CDR2 FQGNSA. This CDR3 is built from 12 residues. The V end was cut by 4 bases, the J end by 8 bases, with 12 bases between. In DNA, the CDR3 is TGTGCCAGCAGCTACAACAGGGAAAAGCAGTACTTC. The encoded protein is CASSYNREKQYF.

The chain combines TRBV28 with TRBJ1-1; 8 nucleotides agree with TRBD1. The germline V gene has CDR1 MDHEN and CDR2 SYDVKM. This CDR3 is 12 amino acids long. V lost 5 bases and J lost 8; bases outside the gene matches: 4. For the CDR3, the DNA is TGTGCCAGCAGTACGGACAGGGTAGAAGCTTTCTTT. This sequence encodes CASSTDRVEAFF. Full variable domain (outside the CDR3, taken from reference TRBV28 and TRBJ1-1): DVKVTQSSRYLVKRTGEKVFLECVQDMDHENMFWYRQDPGLGLRLIYFSYDVKMKEKGDIPEGYSVSREKKERFSLILESASTNQTSMYLCASSTDRVEAFFGQGTRLTVV.

This chain joins TRBV5-1 and TRBJ2-1; TRBD1 matches at 10 bases. From germline, CDR1 is SGHRS and CDR2 YFSETQ. V shed 4 bases, J shed 8 bases, and the junction held 12 bases outside the gene matches. The CDR3 runs 16 residues. The CDR3 sequence is CASSEQPGQGGHEQFF. The CDR3 nucleotides read TGCGCCAGCAGCGAGCAGCCCGGACAGGGGGGACATGAGCAGTTCTTC. The whole variable domain, filled in from reference TRBV5-1 and TRBJ2-1, reads KAGVTQTPRYLIKTRGQQVTLSCSPISGHRSVSWYQQTPGQGLQFLFEYFSETQRNKGNFPGRFSGRQFSNSRSEMNVSTLELGDSALYLCASSEQPGQGGHEQFFGPGTRLTVL.

The chain recombines TRBV7-9 with TRBJ1-2; 9 nucleotides agree with TRBD1. This CDR3 has 15 amino acids. The ends lost 0 bases at V and 6 bases at J; junction bases unmatched: 5. Germline V lookup: CDR1 SEHNR, CDR2 FQNEAQ (reference sequence). DNA for the CDR3: TGTGCCAGCAGCTTAGCGGACAGGGGCCCCCATGGCTACACCTTC. Encoded protein: CASSLADRGPHGYTF.

This chain uses TRBV11-3 with TRBJ2-7, with 8 bases lining up with TRBD1. The V gene end was trimmed by 4 bases and the J gene end by 0 bases; junction bases not matched to a gene: 2. The germline V gene encodes CDR1 SGHNT and CDR2 YENEEA. The CDR3 loop spans 14 amino acids. The CDR3 reads CASSYRGSSYEQYF. In nucleotides, the CDR3 is TGTGCCAGCAGCTACAGGGGGAGCTCCTACGAGCAGTACTTC.

The chain combines TRBV21-1 with TRBJ2-3; the D segment call TRBD1 is taken from the table without a DNA check. TRBV21-1 is termed a pseudogene. The CDR3 has 16 amino acids. The CDR3 sequence: CASIESGTAGTDTQYF. The DNA for the CDR3 is TGTGCCAGCATCGAATCCGGGACAGCTGGCACAGATACGCAGTATTTT.

The chain carries TRBV6-1 and TRBJ1-2; 9 positions agree with TRBD1. Looked up from germline, CDR1 is MNHNS and CDR2 is SASEGT. The CDR3 sequence is 13 residues long. The trim removed 2 bases at V and 6 bases at J, leaving 1 base unmatched. For the CDR3, the DNA is TGTGCCAGCAGTGAAAGGGACAGGGATGGCTACACCTTC. Translation gives CASSERDRDGYTF.